A selection of T cell receptor beta chains follows, all from one sample in a study of low-dose radiotherapy and immunotherapy resistance in tumors. TCRdb passed the reads through MiXCR, listing each CDR3 protein once. The sample includes some 100,000 distinct CDR3 sequences, roughly 20% of them seen just once. The specimen comprised PBMCs, sampled after low-dose radiotherapy plus immunotherapy. These receptors were obtained from a female donor with ovarian cancer. Each CDR3 is given with its conserved first and last residue. A D gene is named only where the DNA matches it firmly. Clone size appears in some rows only: once, few, many, or a class for an expanded clone.

d_call | j_call | clone_size | v_call | cdr3_aa | cdr3_nt
TRBD1 | TRBJ2-7 | many | TRBV12-3/TRBV12-4 | CASSRRTGGSYEQYF | TGTGCCAGCAGCCGGAGGACAGGGGGTTCCTACGAGCAGTACTTC
NA | TRBJ2-6 | many | TRBV24-1 | CATSFGANVLTF | TGTGCCACCAGTTTTGGGGCCAACGTCCTGACTTTC
TRBD2 | TRBJ2-5 | many | TRBV19 | CASSIRTSGGGTQYF | TGTGCCAGTAGTATCCGGACTAGCGGGGGAGGGACCCAGTACTTC
TRBD1 | TRBJ2-3 | many | TRBV15 | CATQNRGPDTQYF | TGTGCCACCCAGAACAGGGGGCCAGATACGCAGTATTTT
NA | TRBJ1-1 | many | TRBV6-8 | CASTPDSTEAFF | TGTGCCAGCACCCCAGACAGCACTGAAGCTTTCTTT
NA | TRBJ2-3 | many | TRBV11-2 | CASSLDGTPPDTQYF | TGTGCCAGCAGCTTAGATGGCACACCCCCAGATACGCAGTATTTT
NA | TRBJ2-1 | many | TRBV6-2/TRBV6-3 | CASSYSQAGSNEQFF | TGTGCCAGCAGTTACTCGCAGGCTGGTTCTAATGAGCAGTTCTTC
TRBD1 | TRBJ1-2 | many | TRBV27 | CASSLQGDDYGYTF | TGTGCCAGCAGTTTACAGGGGGACGACTATGGCTACACCTTC
NA | TRBJ2-7 | NA | TRBV27 | CASSPPGREQYF | TGTGCCAGCAGTCCACCGGGACGCGAGCAGTACTTC
TRBD2 | TRBJ2-5 | many | TRBV5-4 | CASSRPSGGLKPQETQYF | TGTGCCAGCAGCCGACCTAGCGGGGGGCTCAAGCCCCAAGAGACCCAGTACTTC
NA | TRBJ1-3 | NA | TRBV30 | CAWSHGTVGNTIYF | TGTGCCTGGAGTCACGGGACGGTTGGAAACACCATATATTTT
TRBD2 | TRBJ2-2 | many | TRBV11-2 | CASSPRLAGGLTGELFF | TGTGCCAGCAGCCCGCGCCTAGCGGGAGGCCTCACCGGGGAGCTGTTTTTT
TRBD1 | TRBJ2-4 | many | TRBV6-5 | CASSASWDRVKLNIQYF | TGTGCCAGCAGTGCGTCGTGGGACAGGGTGAAATTGAACATTCAGTACTTC
NA | TRBJ2-5 | few | TRBV5-6 | CASSLDPFQETQYF | TGTGCCAGCAGCTTGGATCCCTTCCAAGAGACCCAGTACTTC
NA | TRBJ2-5 | many | TRBV6-2/TRBV6-3 | CASSQRTGPAGETQYF | TGTGCCAGCAGCCAGAGGACGGGTCCGGCGGGAGAGACCCAGTACTTC
NA | TRBJ2-7 | many | TRBV11-2 | CASSLPPPSYEQYF | TGTGCCAGCAGCTTACCCCCGCCGTCCTACGAGCAGTACTTC
NA | TRBJ2-2 | NA | TRBV24-1 | CATSVRGYTGELFFF | NA
NA | TRBJ1-1 | few | TRBV6-1 | CASMEGKGMNTEAFF | TGTGCCAGCATGGAAGGGAAGGGAATGAACACTGAAGCTTTCTTT
NA | TRBJ1-1 | many | TRBV12-3/TRBV12-4 | CASRRRENTEAFF | TGTGCCAGCAGGAGACGGGAGAACACTGAAGCTTTCTTT
TRBD1 | TRBJ1-1 | many | TRBV7-8 | CASSLGQGRWTEAFF | TGTGCCAGCAGCTTAGGACAGGGCCGATGGACTGAAGCTTTCTTT
NA | TRBJ1-5 | many | TRBV12-3/TRBV12-4 | CASSFERTNQPQHF | TGTGCCAGCAGTTTCGAAAGGACCAATCAGCCCCAGCATTTT
NA | TRBJ2-7 | many | TRBV13 | CASSKRDYEQYF | TGTGCCAGCAGCAAACGGGACTACGAGCAGTACTTC
NA | TRBJ2-1 | many | TRBV20-1 | CSASHVNSYNEQFF | TGCAGTGCTAGTCACGTTAACTCCTACAATGAGCAGTTCTTC
NA | TRBJ2-3 | NA | TRBV27 | CASSLSYSAADTQYF | TGTGCCAGCAGTTTATCGTACTCGGCGGCAGATACGCAGTATTTT
TRBD2 | TRBJ2-7 | many | TRBV13 | CASSTRGGTSGSGSGEQYF | TGTGCCAGCAGCACCCGTGGGGGTACTAGCGGGAGTGGGTCGGGCGAGCAGTACTTC
NA | TRBJ1-4 | many | TRBV20-1 | CSAILTTNEKLFF | TGCAGTGCTATCCTAACAACTAATGAAAAACTGTTTTTT